A selection of T cell receptor beta chains follows, all from one sample in a study of tumor and adjacent non-tumor tissue in lung cancer. TCRdb fed the multiplex PCR reads into MiXCR, producing one record per CDR3 protein. Here the sample spans some 100,000 distinct CDR3 sequences, 80% being singletons. Sequenced sample: distant non-tumor lung tissue. Receptors originate from a man between 60 and 70 years old with small cell lung cancer. Each CDR3 is given with its conserved first and last residue. A D gene is named only where the DNA matches it firmly. The listing skips clone size in some rows; elsewhere it reads once, few, many or a size class.

V	D	J	size	DNA	CDR3
TRBV6-5	.	TRBJ1-2	once	TGTGCCAGCAGTTACGACAGTAGCTATGACTACACCTTC	CASSYDSSYDYTF
TRBV11-2	.	TRBJ1-5	.	TGTGCCAGCGGCTTAGACATCAATCAGCCTCAGCATTTT	CASGLDINQPQHF
TRBV6-5	.	TRBJ2-1	once	TGTGCCAGAAGTTACCGACAGGCAGGGCTTGGTGAGCAGTTCTTC	CARSYRQAGLGEQFF
TRBV5-4	.	TRBJ2-2	.	TGTGACAGCAGTTCCATCGCGAACACCGGGGAGCTGTTTTTT	CDSSSIANTGELFF
TRBV20-1	TRBD2	TRBJ2-2	.	TGCAGTGCTAGAGATTTTAGCGGGAGGGCCGGCCGGGAGTTGTTTTTT	CSARDFSGRAGRELFF
TRBV18	.	TRBJ2-7	few	TGTGCCAGCTCACCAGTCGCCTACGAGCAGTACTTC	CASSPVAYEQYF
TRBV11-2	.	TRBJ2-1	.	TGTGGCAACCAGAAGTGGCAGGGCGACAATGAGCTGTTCTTC	CGNQKWQGDNELFF
TRBV5-1	TRBD1	TRBJ2-1	.	TGCGCCAGCAGCCTTTCCACGACAGGGGGGCCTTGCAATGAGCAGCTCTTC	CASSLSTTGGPCNEQLF
TRBV4-1	.	TRBJ2-2	.	TGCGCCAGCAGCCAAGTCGACAGTAATGTCGGGAAGCTGTTTTTC	CASSQVDSNVGKLFF
TRBV11-2	.	TRBJ2-1	.	TGTGCCAGCAGCCAAGGACCCTCCAATGAGCGGTTCTTC	CASSQGPSNERFF
TRBV30	TRBD2	TRBJ2-3	.	TGTGCCTGTACTAGCGGGAGGACAGATACGCATTATTTT	CACTSGRTDTHYF
TRBV11-1	.	TRBJ1-1	.	TGTGCCAGCAGCTCGGAGAGAAACACTGAAACTTTCTTT	CASSSERNTETFF
TRBV4-2	.	TRBJ2-3	.	TGTGCCAGCAGACAAGTTCAACAGGGTGGGTGGACAGTTGCGCAGTATTTT	CASRQVQQGGWTVAQYF
TRBV24-1	.	TRBJ2-2	many	TGTGCCACCAGTGATCAACCGGGACACCTAGACACCGGGGAGCTGTTTTTT	CATSDQPGHLDTGELFF
TRBV12-3/TRBV12-4	.	TRBJ2-3	.	TGTGCCAGCAGTTTGGTAAAAGCGTCTAATACGCAGTATTTT	CASSLVKASNTQYF
TRBV6-5	TRBD1	TRBJ2-7	many	TGTGCCAGCAGTTCGGGACAGGGGGTTTACGAGCAGTACTTC	CASSSGQGVYEQYF
TRBV7-9	.	TRBJ2-1	.	TGTGCTAGCAGCTTAGCGCAGGGTAACTCCTACAATGAGCAGTTCTTC	CASSLAQGNSYNEQFF
TRBV12-3/TRBV12-4	.	TRBJ2-3	.	TGTGCCAACAGTTTGCTAGGGCCCACAGATACGCTGTATTTT	CANSLLGPTDTLYF
TRBV6-5	.	TRBJ2-5	.	TGTGTCAGCAGGAAGAGAGGGTCGGAGACCCAGTACTTC	CVSRKRGSETQYF
TRBV6-1	.	TRBJ1-1	.	TGTGCCAGCAGCAGACCGCAGAACACTGAAGCTATCTTT	CASSRPQNTEAIF